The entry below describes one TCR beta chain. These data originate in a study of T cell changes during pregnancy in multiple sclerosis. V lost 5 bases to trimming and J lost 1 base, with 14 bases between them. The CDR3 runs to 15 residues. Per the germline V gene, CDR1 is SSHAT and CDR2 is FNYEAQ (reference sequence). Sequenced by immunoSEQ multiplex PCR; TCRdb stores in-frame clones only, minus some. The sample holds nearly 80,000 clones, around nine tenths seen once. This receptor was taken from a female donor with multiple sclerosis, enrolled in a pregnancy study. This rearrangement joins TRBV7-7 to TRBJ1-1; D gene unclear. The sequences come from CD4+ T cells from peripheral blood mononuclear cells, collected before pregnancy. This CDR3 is CASSPYAGPNTEAFF. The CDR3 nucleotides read TGTGCCAGCAGCCCCTACGCGGGCCCGAACACTGAAGCTTTCTTT.